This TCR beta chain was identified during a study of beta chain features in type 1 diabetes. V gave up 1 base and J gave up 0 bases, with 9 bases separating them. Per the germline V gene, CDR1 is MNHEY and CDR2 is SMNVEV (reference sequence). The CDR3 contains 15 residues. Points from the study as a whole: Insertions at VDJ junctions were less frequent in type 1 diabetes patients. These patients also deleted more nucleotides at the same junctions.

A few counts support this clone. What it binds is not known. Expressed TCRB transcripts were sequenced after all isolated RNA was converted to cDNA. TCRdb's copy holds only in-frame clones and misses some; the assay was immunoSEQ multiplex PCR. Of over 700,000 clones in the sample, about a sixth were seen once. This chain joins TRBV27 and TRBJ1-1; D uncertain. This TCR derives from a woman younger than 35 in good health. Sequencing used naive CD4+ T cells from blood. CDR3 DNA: TGTGCCAGCAGTTTATTTGGAGGATTGAACACTGAAGCTTTCTTT. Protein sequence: CASSLFGGLNTEAFF.